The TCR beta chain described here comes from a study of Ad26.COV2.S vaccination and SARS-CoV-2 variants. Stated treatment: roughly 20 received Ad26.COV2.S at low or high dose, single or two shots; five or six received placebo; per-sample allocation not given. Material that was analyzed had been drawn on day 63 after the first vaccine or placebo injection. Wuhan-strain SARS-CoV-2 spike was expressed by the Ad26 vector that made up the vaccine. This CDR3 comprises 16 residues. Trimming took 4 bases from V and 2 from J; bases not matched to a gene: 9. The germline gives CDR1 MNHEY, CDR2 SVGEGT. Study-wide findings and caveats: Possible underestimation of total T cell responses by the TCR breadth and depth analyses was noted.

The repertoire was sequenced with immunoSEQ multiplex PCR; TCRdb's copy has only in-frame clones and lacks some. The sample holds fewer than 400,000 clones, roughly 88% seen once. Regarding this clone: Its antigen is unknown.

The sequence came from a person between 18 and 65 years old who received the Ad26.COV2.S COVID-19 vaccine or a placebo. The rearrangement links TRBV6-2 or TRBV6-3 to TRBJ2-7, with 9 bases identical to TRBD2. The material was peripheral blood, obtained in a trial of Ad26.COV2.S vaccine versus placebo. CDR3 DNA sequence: TGTGCCAGCAGTTCCCGTCCGAGCGGGGGGACCTACGAGCAGTACTTC. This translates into CASSSRPSGGTYEQYF.